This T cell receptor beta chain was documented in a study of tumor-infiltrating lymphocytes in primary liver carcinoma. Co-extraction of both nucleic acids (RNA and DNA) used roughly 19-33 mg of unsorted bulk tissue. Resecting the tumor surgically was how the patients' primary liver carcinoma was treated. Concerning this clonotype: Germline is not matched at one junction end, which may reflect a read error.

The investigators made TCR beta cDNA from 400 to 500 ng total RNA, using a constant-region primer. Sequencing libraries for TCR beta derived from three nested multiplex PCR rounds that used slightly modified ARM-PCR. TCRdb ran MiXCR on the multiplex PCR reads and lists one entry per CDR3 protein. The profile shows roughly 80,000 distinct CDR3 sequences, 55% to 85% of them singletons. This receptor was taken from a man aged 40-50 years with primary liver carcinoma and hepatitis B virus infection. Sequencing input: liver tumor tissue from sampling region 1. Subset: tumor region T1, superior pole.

The DNA for the CDR3 is TGTGGCAGCAGTGCCGGGCAGGGAATAGCAAGGACAGATACGCAGTATTTT. As protein: CGSSAGQGIARTDTQYF. The V call is TRBV6-1, the J call TRBJ2-3, with D possibly TRBD1 on 5 matching bases. From germline, CDR1 is MNHNS and CDR2 SASEGT. This CDR3 spans 17 amino acids.